The 15 T cell receptor beta chains reported below all come from one sample, sequenced in a study of early T cells in non-severe SARS-CoV-2 infection. TCRdb redid the calling of the 5' RACE reads with MiXCR, one entry per CDR3 protein. The profile shows tens of thousands of distinct CDR3 sequences, roughly 12% of them singletons. The sample here was whole blood, taken at baseline. The receptors stem from an adult who was a healthcare worker with PCR-confirmed SARS-CoV-2 infection or an uninfected control (not recorded which). The donor label of this sample is uncertain.

This clonotype has more than one count but fewer than ten. The chain recombines TRBV7-6 with TRBJ2-1; 12 bases map to TRBD2. The germline CDR1 and CDR2 sequences are SGHVS and FNYEAQ. The CDR3 totals 16 residues. V was clipped by 3 bases and J by 9 bases; unmatched bases: 9. CDR3 sequence (DNA): TGTGCCAGCAGCTTCCCTAGCGGGGGGGCCTTAGGTGAGCAGTTCTTC. Translated, it gives CASSFPSGGALGEQFF.

This clonotype was observed a handful of times. CDR3 sequence reads: CSAQPDATQYF. Here the CDR3 DNA reads TGCAGTGCTCAGCCCGACGCGACCCAGTACTTC. This sequence joins TRBV20-1 and TRBJ2-5; D ambiguous. This CDR3 comprises 11 residues. V was trimmed by 5 bases and J by 7 bases, leaving 11 bases between them. Germline values: CDR1 DFQATT, CDR2 SNEGSKA (reference sequence).

This clonotype was detected once. This chain joins TRBV12-3 or TRBV12-4 and TRBJ2-1; D is ambiguous. The CDR3 is made up of 12 amino acids. Trimming removed 3 bases at V and 14 bases at J, with 14 bases between. The CDR3 loop reads CASSFASRSEFF. The CDR3 DNA reads as TGTGCCAGCAGTTTCGCAAGTCGATCGGAGTTCTTC.

V and J are TRBV11-1 and TRBJ2-5; D unclear. Germline values: CDR1 SGHAT, CDR2 FQDESV (reference sequence). This CDR3 region has 14 residues. Trimming took 5 bases from V and 2 from J, leaving 12 bases between them. CDR3 in DNA: TGTGCCAGCAGCCTCCAAAATTCTCAAGAGACCCAGTACTTC. Encoded protein: CASSLQNSQETQYF.

This clonotype has at least ten counts. The chain links TRBV3-1 to TRBJ2-3, with D uncertain. Germline CDR1 LGHDT, CDR2 YNNKEL (reference sequence). The CDR3 is 16 residues long. V lost 4 bases and J 1 base, leaving 15 bases between the germline ends. The CDR3, as DNA: TGTGCCAGCAGCCGCCGAGGAGTCCCCGGCACAGATACGCAGTATTTT. Translated, it gives CASSRRGVPGTDTQYF.

This clonotype was seen only a few times. This chain connects TRBV4-2 to TRBJ2-1; D might be TRBD2 (7 bases). The length of the CDR3 is 15 residues. Per germline, CDR1 LGHNA and CDR2 YNFKEQ. V was shortened by 1 base and J by 7 bases, with 14 bases between the two germline ends. The CDR3 sequence: CASSQGGLGGNEQFF. The CDR3 coding sequence is TGTGCCAGCAGCCAAGGAGGACTAGGGGGGAATGAGCAGTTCTTC.

This clonotype was detected only a few times. The chain combines TRBV7-6 with TRBJ2-1; D could derive from TRBD1 or TRBD2 (5 bases each). Germline loops: CDR1 SGHVS, CDR2 FNYEAQ. CDR3 length: 15 residues. Trimming pared 4 bases from V and 4 bases from J, leaving 14 bases between. The CDR3 sequence: CASSSSRWGYNEQFF. The CDR3 DNA reads TGTGCCAGCAGCTCTAGCAGGTGGGGGTACAATGAGCAGTTCTTC. Using reference TRBV7-6 and TRBJ2-1 for the parts outside the CDR3, the full variable domain is GAGVSQSPRYKVTKRGQDVALRCDPISGHVSLYWYRQALGQGPEFLTYFNYEAQQDKSGLPNDRFSAERPEGSISTLTIQRTEQRDSAMYRCASSSSRWGYNEQFFGPGTRLTVL.

This clonotype showed up just a few times. V and J are TRBV7-9 and TRBJ2-7; no firm D call. V was clipped by 3 bases and J by 0 bases, with 6 bases between them. Germline V gene data show CDR1 as SEHNR and CDR2 as FQNEAQ (reference sequence). This CDR3 region has 13 residues. CDR3 nucleotides: TGTGCCAGCAGCTTGAGAGACTCCTACGAGCAGTACTTC. This translates into CASSLRDSYEQYF.

The chain joins TRBV4-2 to TRBJ2-3; 7 bases are shared with TRBD2. Per the germline V gene, CDR1 is LGHNA and CDR2 is YNFKEQ. The CDR3 extends over 15 amino acids. Trimming removed 3 bases from V and 2 bases from J; junction bases left unmatched: 5. The DNA of the CDR3 is TGTGCCAGCAGCCACGGGGCGGGAGTCACAGATACGCAGTATTTT. As protein: CASSHGAGVTDTQYF.

The chain joins TRBV6-9 to TRBJ2-7; TRBD2 matches 12 bases. The germline gives CDR1 MNHGY, CDR2 SVAAGI. CDR3 length: 16 residues. V was clipped by 4 bases and J by 2 bases; unmatched bases: 6. The CDR3 here is CASSSYLAGGTYEQYF. The CDR3 DNA reads as TGTGCCAGCAGTTCGTACCTAGCGGGGGGGACCTACGAGCAGTACTTC.

The V and J genes are TRBV7-2 and TRBJ2-3; D gene uncertain. Per germline, CDR1 SGHTA and CDR2 FQGNSA. Trimming removed 3 bases from V and 1 base from J, with 2 bases in between. The CDR3 runs to 12 residues. In DNA form, the CDR3 reads TGTGCCAGCAGCTTCCGCACAGATACGCAGTATTTT. Translating it yields CASSFRTDTQYF.

The chain has TRBV7-9 and TRBJ1-1; 8 positions match TRBD1. Germline loops: CDR1 SEHNR, CDR2 FQNEAQ (reference sequence). This CDR3 has 18 amino acids. Trimming cost V 5 bases and J 0 bases; bases outside gene matches: 14. DNA of the CDR3: TGTGCCAGCAGCCCAATGTACAGCGGGACAGGAGTGAACACTGAAGCTTTCTTT. It yields the protein CASSPMYSGTGVNTEAFF.

This clonotype has at least ten counts. The chain has TRBV12-3 or TRBV12-4 and TRBJ2-3; TRBD1 is a possible D gene (6 bases). The CDR3 length is 17 residues. V shed 0 bases and J shed 5 bases, with 18 bases lying between them. The CDR3, as DNA: TGTGCCAGCAGTTTAGCGACCCTGCAGGGGCCCGAAGATACGCAGTATTTT. Translation gives CASSLATLQGPEDTQYF.

Ten or more counts support this clonotype. The gene calls are TRBV5-4 and TRBJ2-3; perhaps D is TRBD1 or TRBD2 (5 bases each). Germline V gene lookup returns CDR1 SGHNT and CDR2 YYREEE (reference sequence). V was pared by 3 bases and J by 0 bases, with 14 bases between. The CDR3 sequence is 16 residues long. The CDR3 bases are TGTGCCAGCAGCTCGGCGACGGGACGCAGCACAGATACGCAGTATTTT. Its protein product is CASSSATGRSTDTQYF.

Ten or more counts support this clonotype. This rearrangement joins TRBV12-3 or TRBV12-4 to TRBJ2-3; D gene ambiguous. This CDR3 comprises 12 residues. Trimming took 4 bases from V and 1 from J, leaving 3 bases between them. Here the CDR3 reads CASSSGTDTQYF. The CDR3 DNA is TGTGCCAGCAGTTCAGGCACAGATACGCAGTATTTT.